The source of this TCR beta chain is a study of T cells in Graves' hyperthyroidism and ophthalmopathy. Amplification of TCR beta CDR3 regions was performed using RNA transcripts as template. HTBI primers were the set used in a first-round RT-PCR of the TCR CDR3. One entry per CDR3 protein, called by TCRdb with MiXCR from the multiplex PCR reads. The data contain 500,000 to 600,000 distinct CDR3 sequences, about 45% of them singletons. Study-level results: In simple terms, a model built on 13 V-J features told ophthalmopathy apart from stable hyperthyroidism. Model output signaled ophthalmopathy a median around 6.9 months ahead of onset. Among thyroid clonotypes expanded above 0.001, most also appeared in blood.

Concerning this clonotype: Its specificity is unknown.

Diagnoses were established using clinical symptoms, serum thyroxine and TRAb, thyroid ultrasound and orbital computed tomography. V was pared by 7 bases and J by 3 bases, with 6 bases of the junction left unmatched. The CDR3 has 15 amino acids. Germline values: CDR1 LNHDA, CDR2 SQIVND (reference sequence). This receptor was taken from an adult woman with Graves' disease, either hyperthyroidism or ophthalmopathy (not recorded which). The sample was peripheral blood or thyroid tissue (not recorded which). V and J are TRBV19 and TRBJ1-6, with 7 bases lining up with TRBD1. Here the CDR3 reads CASNQRDSYNSPLHF. As DNA, the CDR3 is TGTGCCAGTAACCAAAGGGACAGCTATAATTCACCCCTCCACTTT. The full variable domain, with the rest looked up from reference TRBV19 and TRBJ1-6, is DGGITQSPKYLFRKEGQNVTLSCEQNLNHDAMYWYRQDPGQGLRLIYYSQIVNDFQKGDIAEGYSVSREKKESFPLTVTSAQKNPTAFYLCASNQRDSYNSPLHFGNGTRLTVT.